The 32 T cell receptor beta chains below come from one sample, sequenced in a study of cytomegalovirus exposure and HLA in healthy donors. Use of 60 Vbeta and 13 Jbeta primers characterized the PCR. Sequenced by immunoSEQ multiplex PCR; TCRdb stores in-frame clones only, minus some. The data show about 190,000 clones, roughly 73% seen once. Sequenced: PBMCs. All receptors derive from a woman aged 25 to 45 in good health and CMV-seropositive.

This clone appeared a few times. The genes are TRBV6-4 and TRBJ2-3, with TRBD2 matching over 7 bases. Trimming cost V 5 bases and J 4 bases; bases outside gene matches: 15. CDR1 MRHNA and CDR2 SNTAGT come from the germline V gene. The CDR3 totals 17 residues. The CDR3 loop is CASSSGGGGSGSDTQYF. The CDR3 DNA reads TGTGCCAGCAGTTCTGGCGGCGGGGGTAGCGGCTCAGATACGCAGTATTTT.

This chain connects TRBV4-3 to TRBJ1-2; the match to TRBD1 covers 7 bases. V was clipped by 4 bases and J by 2 bases; unmatched bases: 7. From germline, CDR1 is LGHNA and CDR2 YSLEER. This CDR3 is built from 15 residues. The DNA of the CDR3 is TGCGCCAGCAGCCCCCAGGGGGATTGGAACTATGGCTACACCTTC. The encoded protein is CASSPQGDWNYGYTF.

This chain joins TRBV10-3 and TRBJ1-4; 9 bases fit TRBD1. There are 15 residues in the CDR3. CDR1 and CDR2 (germline): ENHRY, SYGVKD. Unmatched junction bases numbered 6, after V lost 5 bases and J lost 5 bases. The CDR3 coding sequence is TGTGCCATCAGTACTGGGACAGGGCTGAATGAAAAACTGTTTTTT. Residues: CAISTGTGLNEKLFF.

This chain links TRBV7-2 with TRBJ1-5, with a tentative D call TRBD1 (5 bases). The CDR3 spans 14 residues. The V end was cut by 5 bases, the J end by 8 bases, with 16 bases between. CDR1 SGHTA and CDR2 FQGNSA come from the germline V gene. The CDR3 DNA reads TGTGCCAGCAGCAAATACGGACAAAGAGAGCCCCAGCATTTT. Protein sequence: CASSKYGQREPQHF. The full variable domain, completed using reference TRBV7-2 and TRBJ1-5, is GAGVSQSPSNKVTEKGKDVELRCDPISGHTALYWYRQSLGQGLEFLIYFQGNSAPDKSGLPSDRFSAERTGGSVSTLTIQRTQQEDSAVYLCASSKYGQREPQHFGDGTRLSIL.

The rearrangement uses TRBV5-8 and TRBJ2-5; 8 positions match TRBD2. The CDR3 length is 14 residues. After removal of 7 bases from V and 4 bases from J, the junction contained 9 bases not matched to a gene. Germline V gene sequence: CDR1 SGHTS, CDR2 YDEGEE. The chain's CDR3 is CASREAGGRETQYF. In DNA, the CDR3 is TGTGCCAGCCGGGAGGCGGGAGGCCGAGAGACCCAGTACTTC.

The J gene is TRBJ2-5, the V gene TRBV2; TRBD2 aligns across 8 bases. This CDR3 region has 14 residues. Per germline, CDR1 SNHLY and CDR2 FYNNEI. Trimming removed 4 bases from V and 5 bases from J; junction bases left unmatched: 6. The CDR3 DNA is TGTGCCAGCAGTGGGGGCGGGGGGCCGGAGACCCAGTACTTC. The encoded protein is CASSGGGGPETQYF.

The chain has TRBV28 and TRBJ2-2; TRBD1 agrees at 7 bases. CDR3 length: 14 amino acids. Germline lookup yields CDR1 MDHEN and CDR2 SYDVKM. Trimming at V came to 6 bases and at J to 6 bases, leaving 7 bases not matched to a gene. This chain's CDR3 is CASRTSGTAGELFF. CDR3 coding DNA: TGTGCCAGCAGGACCTCAGGGACAGCCGGGGAGCTGTTTTTT. Drawing the rest from reference TRBV28 and TRBJ2-2, the complete variable domain is DVKVTQSSRYLVKRTGEKVFLECVQDMDHENMFWYRQDPGLGLRLIYFSYDVKMKEKGDIPEGYSVSREKKERFSLILESASTNQTSMYLCASRTSGTAGELFFGEGSRLTVL.

The chain is built from TRBV29-1 and TRBJ2-7; 9 nucleotides agree with TRBD2. The length of the CDR3 is 15 residues. Trimming cost V 3 bases and J 7 bases; bases outside gene matches: 13. Germline CDR1 SQVTM, CDR2 ANQGSEA. The CDR3 nucleotides read TGCAGCGTTGATAAGTCTAGCGGGGCTTCGGGAGAGCAGTACTTC. It is translated as CSVDKSSGASGEQYF.

The chain employs TRBV6-5 and TRBJ2-7; 8 bases match TRBD1. The CDR3 consists of 15 residues. V trimming: 5 bases; J trimming: 2 bases; junction bases outside the gene matches: 8. Germline loops: CDR1 MNHEY, CDR2 SVGAGI. The CDR3: CASSGRATGAYEQYF. The CDR3 DNA sequence: TGTGCCAGCAGTGGACGGGCGACAGGGGCCTACGAGCAGTACTTC.

V and J are TRBV19 and TRBJ2-6; tentatively, D is TRBD1 (5 bases). With 9 bases removed from V and 3 bases from J, the gap between germline ends came to 15 bases. Germline CDR1 is LNHDA and CDR2 is SQIVND (reference sequence). The CDR3 has 15 amino acids. The CDR3 nucleotides read TGTGCCAGCCACATCTGGGGCAGTGGGGCCAACGTCCTGACTTTC. Protein sequence: CASHIWGSGANVLTF.

The chain couples TRBV6-6 to TRBJ2-2, with 8 nucleotides matching TRBD2. This CDR3 region has 16 residues. The V segment lost 10 bases and the J segment 3 bases; nucleotides outside the gene matches: 13. From germline, CDR1 is MNHNY and CDR2 SVGAGI (reference sequence). CDR3 protein: CATLRGAGDYTGELFF. CDR3 DNA: TGTGCCACCTTGCGGGGAGCGGGGGACTACACCGGGGAGCTGTTTTTT.

The gene calls are TRBV30 and TRBJ1-1, with 7 bases lining up with TRBD1. Germline V gene lookup returns CDR1 GTSNPN and CDR2 SVGIG (reference sequence). This CDR3 is 15 amino acids long. Losses at the gene ends were 5 bases for V and 0 bases for J; bases not matched to a gene: 9. The CDR3 protein is CAWAGTAPMNTEAFF. As DNA, the CDR3 is TGTGCCTGGGCCGGGACAGCTCCTATGAACACTGAAGCTTTCTTT. The whole variable domain, remainder taken from reference TRBV30 and TRBJ1-1, is SQTIHQWPATLVQPVGSPLSLECTVEGTSNPNLYWYRQAAGRGLQLLFYSVGIGQISSEVPQNLSASRPQDRQFILSSKKLLLSDSGFYLCAWAGTAPMNTEAFFGQGTRLTVV.

This clone occurred a few times. V is TRBV29-1 and J is TRBJ2-5, with 7 bases matching TRBD2. Germline CDR1 and CDR2: SQVTM and ANQGSEA. This CDR3 region has 15 residues. V lost 5 bases, J lost 0 bases, and 9 bases stayed unmatched. CDR3: CSVSWASGNQETQYF. In DNA form, the CDR3 reads TGCAGCGTTTCCTGGGCTAGCGGCAACCAAGAGACCCAGTACTTC.

This chain uses TRBV19 with TRBJ1-5, with 9 bases matching TRBD1. V dropped 5 bases and J dropped 7; count of bases not matched to a gene: 9. The CDR3 has 15 amino acids. From germline, CDR1 is LNHDA and CDR2 SQIVND (reference sequence). CDR3 residues: CASSHGTGKGQPQHF. The CDR3 DNA is TGTGCCAGTAGTCATGGGACAGGGAAGGGGCAGCCCCAGCATTTT.

The rearrangement links TRBV6-5 to TRBJ2-1, with 11 bases fitting TRBD2. CDR1 is MNHEY and CDR2 is SVGAGI in the germline V gene. This CDR3 is 15 amino acids long. Unmatched junction bases numbered 6, after V lost 5 bases and J lost 6 bases. CDR3 DNA: TGTGCCAGCAGTGTTCTAGCGGGAGGCCGCAATGAGCAGTTCTTC. Encoded protein: CASSVLAGGRNEQFF.

The sample holds a few counts of this clone. The chain combines TRBV5-1 with TRBJ1-2; D gene unclear. This CDR3 region has 15 residues. V gave up 0 bases and J gave up 3 bases, with 12 bases separating them. Looked up from germline, CDR1 is SGHRS and CDR2 is YFSETQ. The CDR3 nucleotides are TGCGCCAGCAGCTTGGGAGTCACTCTGGACTATGGCTACACCTTC. Its translation: CASSLGVTLDYGYTF.

This clone was seen only a few times. The chain couples TRBV4-2 to TRBJ1-2, with 7 nucleotides matching TRBD1. Unmatched junction bases numbered 8, after V lost 0 bases and J lost 7 bases. The CDR3 is 15 amino acids. The V gene's germline CDR1 is LGHNA and CDR2 YNFKEQ. This CDR3 is CASSQDTGVGSGYTF. In DNA form, the CDR3 reads TGTGCCAGCAGCCAAGATACAGGGGTTGGCAGTGGCTACACCTTC.

This chain links TRBV5-4 with TRBJ2-6, with 9 bases lining up with TRBD1. The trim removed 3 bases at V and 18 bases at J, leaving 16 bases unmatched. Germline V gene lookup returns CDR1 SGHNT and CDR2 YYREEE (reference sequence). The length of the CDR3 is 15 residues. The CDR3 here is CASSSFGGTGIAGTF. In DNA, the CDR3 is TGTGCCAGCAGCTCATTCGGTGGGACAGGGATCGCCGGGACTTTC.

The chain is built from TRBV7-3 and TRBJ2-2; possibly TRBD2 for D (7 bases). The CDR3 is made up of 14 amino acids. Germline V gives CDR1 SGHTA, CDR2 FQGTGA. Trimming removed 5 bases from V and 6 bases from J, with 13 bases in between. The CDR3 loop is CASSPPGGPGELFF. The DNA for the CDR3 is TGTGCCAGCAGCCCCCCCGGGGGGCCCGGGGAGCTGTTTTTT. Full variable domain (missing parts from reference TRBV7-3 and TRBJ2-2): GAGVSQTPSNKVTEKGKYVELRCDPISGHTALYWYRQSLGQGPEFLIYFQGTGAADDSGLPNDRFFAVRPEGSVSTLKIQRTERGDSAVYLCASSPPGGPGELFFGEGSRLTVL.

The chain uses TRBV19 and TRBJ1-2; 11 nucleotides agree with TRBD1. The CDR3 runs 17 residues. Looked up from germline, CDR1 is LNHDA and CDR2 is SQIVND (reference sequence). Trimming at V came to 3 bases and at J to 2 bases, leaving 8 bases not matched to a gene. CDR3 in DNA: TGTGCCAGTAGTATGAGGGACAGGGGGTGGCGAAACTATGGCTACACCTTC. Encoded protein: CASSMRDRGWRNYGYTF. The whole variable domain, remainder taken from reference TRBV19 and TRBJ1-2, is DGGITQSPKYLFRKEGQNVTLSCEQNLNHDAMYWYRQDPGQGLRLIYYSQIVNDFQKGDIAEGYSVSREKKESFPLTVTSAQKNPTAFYLCASSMRDRGWRNYGYTFGSGTRLTVV.

This chain uses TRBV28 with TRBJ2-2, with TRBD2 identical over 11 bases. V dropped 5 bases and J dropped 6; count of bases not matched to a gene: 5. Germline values: CDR1 MDHEN, CDR2 SYDVKM. The CDR3 has 15 residues. The CDR3 protein is CASSRTSGWAGELFF. Written as DNA, the CDR3 is TGTGCCAGCAGTAGGACTAGCGGGTGGGCCGGGGAGCTGTTTTTT.

This chain connects TRBV11-1 to TRBJ2-7; 12 bases are a match to TRBD2. V lost 5 bases and J lost 4; bases outside the gene matches: 9. The CDR3 extends over 16 amino acids. Germline CDR1 and CDR2: SGHAT and FQDESV (reference sequence). CDR3 amino acids: CASSPRLAGVPYEQYF. The CDR3 coding sequence is TGTGCCAGCAGCCCTAGACTAGCGGGGGTACCTTACGAGCAGTACTTC. Filled out from reference TRBV11-1 and TRBJ2-7, the complete variable domain reads EAEVAQSPRYKITEKSQAVAFWCDPISGHATLYWYRQILGQGPELLVQFQDESVVDDSQLPKDRFSAERLKGVDSTLKIQPAELGDSAMYLCASSPRLAGVPYEQYFGPGTRLTVT.

The chain has TRBV10-3 and TRBJ1-5; a possible D gene is TRBD1 (5 bases). The ends were cut back, 3 bases at V and 4 bases at J, with 7 bases in the middle. The germline V gene encodes CDR1 ENHRY and CDR2 SYGVKD. This CDR3 spans 13 amino acids. DNA for the CDR3: TGTGCCATCAGTGACAGGGATAATCAGCCCCAGCATTTT. Residues: CAISDRDNQPQHF.

The chain joins TRBV5-4 to TRBJ1-2, with D possibly TRBD1 on 5 matching bases. The germline V gene has CDR1 SGHNT and CDR2 YYREEE (reference sequence). The CDR3 loop spans 15 amino acids. Deletions cut 1 base from V and 6 bases from J, with 16 bases between. The CDR3 DNA reads TGTGCCAGCAGCTTGCGGACAACAGGAAAGGATGGCTACACCTTC. Translating it yields CASSLRTTGKDGYTF.

The chain employs TRBV9 and TRBJ2-1; D unresolved. Germline V gene lookup returns CDR1 SGDLS and CDR2 YYNGEE. The CDR3 sequence is 13 residues long. With 1 base removed from V and 9 bases from J, the gap between germline ends came to 11 bases. The CDR3 sequence: CASSVISRGEQFF. Here the CDR3 DNA reads TGTGCCAGCAGCGTAATTTCACGAGGTGAGCAGTTCTTC.

The chain joins TRBV7-7 to TRBJ2-3, with 7 bases lining up with TRBD2. The V gene's germline CDR1 is SSHAT and CDR2 FNYEAQ (reference sequence). The junction had 5 bases not matched to a gene; V was cut back by 5 bases and J by 3 bases. The CDR3 is 14 residues long. CDR3 in DNA: TGTGCCAGCAGCCCTGGACTAGAGACAGATACGCAGTATTTT. Protein: CASSPGLETDTQYF.

The J gene is TRBJ1-2, the V gene TRBV5-1; the match to TRBD1 covers 9 bases. Germline V lookup: CDR1 SGHRS, CDR2 YFSETQ. V shed 4 bases and J 2 bases; nucleotides not matched to a gene: 9. This CDR3 has 16 amino acids. CDR3 in DNA: TGCGCCAGCAGCCCCCGGGACAGGGCAATGAACTATGGCTACACCTTC. Translated, it gives CASSPRDRAMNYGYTF.

The rearrangement links TRBV5-6 to TRBJ1-1, with D perhaps matching TRBD1 (5 bases). Trimming shortened V by 3 bases and J by 6 bases, and 9 bases separated the two germline ends. CDR3 size: 12 residues. CDR1 is SGHDT and CDR2 is YYEEEE in the germline V gene. CDR3 in amino acids: CASSSGNPEAFF. The CDR3 nucleotides read TGTGCCAGCAGCTCAGGGAATCCTGAAGCTTTCTTT.

This sequence joins TRBV5-1 and TRBJ1-2; maybe TRBD1 (5 bases). The germline V gene has CDR1 SGHRS and CDR2 YFSETQ. This CDR3 region has 16 residues. Trimming stripped 2 bases from V and 4 bases from J, with 18 bases between. CDR3 residues: CASSFGRRGAGYGYTF. Here the CDR3 DNA reads TGCGCCAGCAGCTTTGGTAGGAGGGGCGCGGGCTATGGCTACACCTTC.

This chain joins TRBV28 and TRBJ1-1; D unresolved. Trimming removed 2 bases from V and 0 bases from J, with 7 bases in between. CDR3 size: 14 residues. Germline values: CDR1 MDHEN, CDR2 SYDVKM. The CDR3 coding sequence is TGTGCCAGCAGTTTACAGAGGGTGAACACTGAAGCTTTCTTT. The encoded protein is CASSLQRVNTEAFF.

This clone turned up a few times. This chain joins TRBV4-1 and TRBJ2-3; D might be TRBD1 (5 bases). This CDR3 contains 13 residues. CDR1 and CDR2 (germline): MGHRA, YSYEKL. Trimming cost V 3 bases and J 2 bases, with 6 bases left between them. The CDR3 sequence: CASSQDNTDTQYF. DNA of the CDR3: TGCGCCAGCAGCCAGGACAACACAGATACGCAGTATTTT.

This clone was observed a handful of times. The chain carries TRBV5-8 and TRBJ2-2; no definite D call. Trimming left V 4 bases short and J 4 bases short, with 5 bases between. This CDR3 spans 12 amino acids. In germline, CDR1 is SGHTS, CDR2 YDEGEE. The CDR3 loop reads CASSRSTGELFF. The DNA for the CDR3 is TGTGCCAGCAGCCGTAGCACCGGGGAGCTGTTTTTT.